This T cell receptor (beta chain) is from a study of shared clonotypes between healthy human individuals. Study context: Per-donor plates numbered three CD4 naive, three CD4 memory, two CD8 naive and one CD8 memory.

Study findings and constraints: Clonotype sharing among donors was thought likely to change with sequencing depth.

Germline CDR1 is LNHDA and CDR2 is SQIVND (reference sequence). The ends were cut back, 5 bases at V and 0 bases at J, with 14 bases in the middle. The CDR3 sequence is 16 residues long. As regards this clone: Its antigen is undetermined.

Study processing details: Without quality scores, immunoSEQ junctional reads could not be filtered like full-length reads. Data came from immunoSEQ multiplex PCR; TCRdb stores just in-frame clones and leaves some out. V, J and clone size derive from that table, while D and trimming were established from the DNA sequence. The top ten clones hold roughly 0.13% of a sample with more than 2 million clones, over 85% of them seen once. The sequence was collected from a man in his late teens or twenties in good health. The V and J genes are TRBV19 and TRBJ1-5; possible D gene TRBD1, 5 bases. Sequencing input: naive CD4+ T cells sorted from blood. Subset defined: CD45RA+ positively selected. This CDR3 reads CASSDRDGYSNQPQHF. The CDR3 DNA reads as TGTGCCAGTAGTGATCGGGACGGGTATAGCAATCAGCCCCAGCATTTT.